The 25 T cell receptor beta chains in this list originate from one sample, sequenced in a study of blood T cells in healthy people across ages. The authors ran a second PCR of 7 to 11 cycles using a sample-barcoded 5' primer and a J-beta primer mix. TCRdb reprocessed the 5' RACE reads with MiXCR, giving one entry per CDR3 protein. The data contain fewer than 2 million distinct CDR3 sequences, approximately 39% of them singletons. The sample consisted of blood. These receptors were collected from a human donor in good health.

This sequence joins TRBV6-5 and TRBJ1-2; 7 positions agree with TRBD1. This CDR3 region has 17 residues. CDR1 is MNHEY, CDR2 SVGAGI, per germline. The V segment lost 4 bases and the J segment 4 bases; nucleotides outside the gene matches: 15. For the CDR3, the DNA is TGTGCCAGCAGTTTCGGGGAAACAGGGGCCGAAGGCTATGGCTACACCTTC. This codes for CASSFGETGAEGYGYTF.

The chain combines TRBV13 with TRBJ1-1; D unclear. V was pared by 5 bases and J by 0 bases, with 13 bases between. Germline-derived CDR1 and CDR2 are PRHDT and FYEKMQ (reference sequence). The CDR3 covers 15 residues. This CDR3 is CASSPSTRMNTEAFF. The CDR3 DNA is TGTGCCAGCAGCCCTTCGACAAGAATGAACACTGAAGCTTTCTTT.

This clonotype turned up a few times. The rearrangement links TRBV4-1 to TRBJ1-5; D gene uncertain. The CDR3 length is 13 residues. Trimming removed 6 bases from V and 4 bases from J, with 10 bases in between. The germline V gene encodes CDR1 MGHRA and CDR2 YSYEKL. The CDR3 region has the DNA TGCGCCAGCAGGGGCGGGTTGAATCAGCCCCAGCATTTT. It translates to CASRGGLNQPQHF.

As to this clonotype: Sequence at one end of the junction differs from germline and may be a read error. This rearrangement joins TRBV7-8 to TRBJ2-1, with a weak D call TRBD2 (5 bases). Per the germline V gene, CDR1 is SGHVS and CDR2 is FQNEAQ. The CDR3 is 14 amino acids. The CDR3 here is CASSLVGVYDEQFF. As DNA, the CDR3 is TGTGCCAGCAGCTTAGTCGGGGTCTACGATGAGCAGTTCTTC.

This chain links TRBV11-3 with TRBJ2-5, with 10 bases lining up with TRBD2. The CDR3 runs to 18 residues. Germline values: CDR1 SGHNT, CDR2 YENEEA. V dropped 1 base and J dropped 2; count of bases not matched to a gene: 10. For the CDR3, the DNA is TGTGCCAGCAGCTTAGGGGCAGCGGTAGCGGGGGGTCAAGAGACCCAGTACTTC. Protein sequence: CASSLGAAVAGGQETQYF.

The table lists this clonotype with many counts. The chain joins TRBV29-1 to TRBJ2-1; 14 nucleotides agree with TRBD2. Germline values: CDR1 SQVTM, CDR2 ANQGSEA. J lost 6 bases, V lost 7 bases, and 5 bases had no gene match. The CDR3 is 14 residues long. In DNA form, the CDR3 reads TGCAGCGCTATGACTAGCGGGGGGGCCAATGAGCAGTTCTTC. It is translated as CSAMTSGGANEQFF.

This rearrangement joins TRBV7-9 to TRBJ1-5; 7 nucleotides agree with TRBD1. Germline V gene lookup returns CDR1 SEHNR and CDR2 FQNEAQ (reference sequence). V was pared by 5 bases and J by 5 bases, with 9 bases of the junction left unmatched. The CDR3 is 15 residues long. The CDR3 loop is CASSRTGLNYQPQHF. The CDR3, as DNA: TGTGCCAGCAGCCGGACAGGTCTTAATTATCAGCCCCAGCATTTT. The complete variable domain, with remaining parts taken from reference TRBV7-9 and TRBJ1-5, reads DTGVSQNPRHKITKRGQNVTFRCDPISEHNRLYWYRQTLGQGPEFLTYFQNEAQLEKSRLLSDRFSAERPKGSFSTLEIQRTEQGDSAMYLCASSRTGLNYQPQHFGDGTRLSIL.

J is TRBJ2-3 and V is TRBV7-2; D could derive from TRBD1 or TRBD2 (6 bases each). The CDR3 runs 17 residues. Germline loops: CDR1 SGHTA, CDR2 FQGNSA. Trimming took 1 base from V and 5 from J, leaving 19 bases between them. The CDR3 DNA reads as TGTGCCAGCAGCTTAGTATTTGAGTGGGGGGCCGGAGATACGCAGTATTTT. Residues: CASSLVFEWGAGDTQYF.

This chain links TRBV5-1 with TRBJ2-1; D might be TRBD1 (5 bases). V dropped 4 bases and J dropped 6 bases, with 20 bases sitting between them. Germline assignment: CDR1 SGHRS and CDR2 YFSETQ. This CDR3 is 16 amino acids long. The DNA of the CDR3 is TGCGCCAGCAGCACTCAGGGTGTCGGAGTCTGCAATGAGCAGTTCTTC. This translates into CASSTQGVGVCNEQFF.

The CDR3 here is CASSLEAQGIGGYTF. The DNA for the CDR3 is TGCGCCAGCAGCTTGGAAGCACAGGGCATCGGGGGCTACACCTTC. This chain connects TRBV5-1 to TRBJ1-2, with D tentatively TRBD1 (6 bases). CDR1 and CDR2 (germline): SGHRS, YFSETQ. This CDR3 is built from 15 residues. With 0 bases removed from V and 8 bases from J, the gap between germline ends came to 17 bases.

V and J are TRBV20-1 and TRBJ2-1; tentative D call: TRBD2 (6 bases). V was clipped by 3 bases and J by 7 bases, with 16 bases between them. This CDR3 contains 14 residues. The germline V gene encodes CDR1 DFQATT and CDR2 SNEGSKA (reference sequence). Here the CDR3 reads CSASFRGRPNEQFF. The CDR3 region has the DNA TGCAGTGCTAGCTTTCGGGGGAGGCCGAATGAGCAGTTCTTC.

This clonotype was picked up a small number of times. J is TRBJ1-2 and V is TRBV5-1; no reliable D call. CDR3 size: 14 residues. Germline V gene sequence: CDR1 SGHRS, CDR2 YFSETQ. The V and J ends lost 0 bases and 5 bases respectively, with 11 bases between them. In DNA, the CDR3 is TGCGCCAGCAGCTTGGCCGAAGAGGGTTATGGCTACACCTTC. Translated, it gives CASSLAEEGYGYTF.

V usage is TRBV4-1 and J usage is TRBJ2-7; weak D call: TRBD2 (6 bases). This CDR3 is built from 14 residues. The germline gives CDR1 MGHRA, CDR2 YSYEKL. V was clipped by 2 bases and J by 4 bases, with 12 bases between them. For the CDR3, the DNA is TGCGCCAGCAGCCAAATGGCGGGGACGTACGAGCAGTACTTC. Translated, it gives CASSQMAGTYEQYF.

The rearrangement uses TRBV7-2 and TRBJ2-7, with 8 bases matching TRBD1. Trimming took 2 bases from V and 3 from J; bases not matched to a gene: 6. Germline V gives CDR1 SGHTA, CDR2 FQGNSA. This CDR3 contains 15 residues. The CDR3 loop reads CASSLSAGQGYEQYF. In nucleotides, the CDR3 is TGTGCCAGCAGCTTATCCGCAGGACAGGGCTACGAGCAGTACTTC.

Only a few counts were recorded for this clonotype. The chain employs TRBV7-2 and TRBJ2-7; possibly TRBD1 for D (6 bases). Between the trimmed V and J ends, which lost 6 bases and 4 bases, there was a span of 19 bases. Germline-derived CDR1 and CDR2 are SGHTA and FQGNSA. The CDR3 runs 15 residues. The CDR3 reads CASSTQGIGLYEQYF. The CDR3 DNA is TGTGCCAGCAGTACACAGGGAATCGGACTTTACGAGCAGTACTTC. Looking up the rest from reference TRBV7-2 and TRBJ2-7 gives the full variable domain: GAGVSQSPSNKVTEKGKDVELRCDPISGHTALYWYRQSLGQGLEFLIYFQGNSAPDKSGLPSDRFSAERTGGSVSTLTIQRTQQEDSAVYLCASSTQGIGLYEQYFGPGTRLTVT.

Regarding this clonotype: The junction departs from the called germline gene at one end, perhaps through a read error. V usage is TRBV4-2 and J usage is TRBJ2-1; D gene unclear. The CDR3 consists of 12 residues. In germline, CDR1 is LGHNA, CDR2 YNFKEQ. CDR3 coding DNA: TGCGCCAGCAGCCAAGCTAGGGATGAGCAGTTCTTC. This codes for CASSQARDEQFF.

This clonotype appeared many times. The chain links TRBV11-1 to TRBJ2-1; D gene unclear. Trimming removed 0 bases from V and 5 bases from J, with 5 bases in between. CDR1 and CDR2 from the germline V gene are SGHAT and FQDESV (reference sequence). The CDR3 totals 13 residues. The CDR3 DNA sequence: TGTGCCAGCAGCTTAGCACTCAACAATGAGCAGTTCTTC. It codes for CASSLALNNEQFF.

The V call is TRBV6-6, the J call TRBJ2-3, with a weak D call TRBD1 (5 bases). Germline CDR1 MNHNY, CDR2 SVGAGI (reference sequence). This CDR3 comprises 17 residues. Trimming left V 2 bases short and J 5 bases short, with 20 bases between. This CDR3 reads CASSYVRAGQHGDTQYF. CDR3 nucleotide sequence: TGTGCCAGCAGTTACGTACGGGCAGGGCAGCATGGAGATACGCAGTATTTT.

This clonotype turned up a few times. The genes are TRBV6-5 and TRBJ2-7; D remains unclear. TRBJ2-5 matches the DNA end more closely, so the J call is doubtful. This CDR3 has 13 residues. Germline loops: CDR1 MNHEY, CDR2 SVGAGI. CDR3 sequence: CASSYGRWGTQYF. The CDR3 DNA sequence: TGTGCCAGCAGTTACGGCCGCTGGGGGACCCAGTACTTC.

The genes are TRBV14 and TRBJ2-1; D gene uncertain. V shed 3 bases and J shed 3 bases, with 9 bases lying between them. The CDR3 spans 14 residues. CDR1 and CDR2 from the germline V gene are SGHDN and FVKESK. The CDR3 DNA sequence: TGTGCCAGCAGCCAGATTACTTTCTACAATGAGCAGTTCTTC. Residues: CASSQITFYNEQFF.

This clonotype showed up just a few times. The genes are TRBV29-1 and TRBJ2-3; weak D call: TRBD2 (5 bases). Deletions cut 5 bases from V and 5 bases from J, with 17 bases between. The CDR3 consists of 14 residues. Looked up from germline, CDR1 is SQVTM and CDR2 is ANQGSEA. The CDR3 sequence: CSVTGRTSGDTQYF. CDR3 coding DNA: TGCAGCGTTACGGGTCGGACTTCCGGAGATACGCAGTATTTT.

This clonotype was counted a few times. The chain recombines TRBV28 with TRBJ2-6, with 9 nucleotides matching TRBD1. The CDR3 totals 17 residues. With V trimmed by 5 bases and J by 2 bases, 7 bases remained unmatched. CDR1 is MDHEN and CDR2 is SYDVKM in the germline V gene. The CDR3 DNA is TGTGCCAGCAGTCCGATACAGGGGGCGCCTGGGGCCAACGTCCTGACTTTC. Translated, it gives CASSPIQGAPGANVLTF.

The chain has TRBV2 and TRBJ2-7; D is perhaps TRBD2 (5 bases). The CDR3 runs to 17 residues. Trimming shortened V by 2 bases and J by 0 bases, and 17 bases separated the two germline ends. Per the germline V gene, CDR1 is SNHLY and CDR2 is FYNNEI. The CDR3 DNA follows: TGTGCCAGCAGTGAAAGTTCCGGGGAATGGGGCTCCTACGAGCAGTACTTC. This encodes CASSESSGEWGSYEQYF.

The rearrangement uses TRBV2 and TRBJ1-5, with D uncertain. Germline V gene sequence: CDR1 SNHLY, CDR2 FYNNEI. This CDR3 has 14 amino acids. V was cut by 6 bases and J by 6 bases, with 15 bases left in between. The DNA of the CDR3 is TGTGCCAGCAGGCGGCCAGATTGGTCTCAGCCCCAGCATTTT. This encodes CASRRPDWSQPQHF.

This clonotype was found a few times. V is TRBV7-9 and J is TRBJ2-7, with TRBD1 matching 7 bases. The CDR3 consists of 15 residues. V gave up 5 bases and J gave up 2 bases; unmatched junction bases: 9. In germline, CDR1 is SEHNR, CDR2 FQNEAQ (reference sequence). In nucleotides, the CDR3 is TGTGCCAGCAGCGGTTGGGCAGGGGGAACCTACGAGCAGTACTTC. Translated: CASSGWAGGTYEQYF. The full variable domain, in which reference TRBV7-9 and TRBJ2-7 provide the parts outside the CDR3, is DTGVSQNPRHKITKRGQNVTFRCDPISEHNRLYWYRQTLGQGPEFLTYFQNEAQLEKSRLLSDRFSAERPKGSFSTLEIQRTEQGDSAMYLCASSGWAGGTYEQYFGPGTRLTVT.